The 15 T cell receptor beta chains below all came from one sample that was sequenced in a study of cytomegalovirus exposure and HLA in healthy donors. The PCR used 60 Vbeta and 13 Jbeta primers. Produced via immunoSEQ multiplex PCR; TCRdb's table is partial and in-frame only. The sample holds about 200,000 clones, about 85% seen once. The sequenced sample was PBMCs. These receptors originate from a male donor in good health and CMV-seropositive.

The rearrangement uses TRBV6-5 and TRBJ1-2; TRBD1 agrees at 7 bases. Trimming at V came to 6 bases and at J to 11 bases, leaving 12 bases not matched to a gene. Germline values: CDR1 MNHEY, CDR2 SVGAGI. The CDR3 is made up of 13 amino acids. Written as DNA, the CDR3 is TGTGCCAGCAGGCGGGACAGCGCTTGGCCTTACACCTTC. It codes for CASRRDSAWPYTF.

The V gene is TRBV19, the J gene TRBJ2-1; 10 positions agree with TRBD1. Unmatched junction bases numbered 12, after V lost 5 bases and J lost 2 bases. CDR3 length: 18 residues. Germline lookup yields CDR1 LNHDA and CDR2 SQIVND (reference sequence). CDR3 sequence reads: CASSLTPEGQGPYNEQFF. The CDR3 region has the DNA TGTGCCAGTAGTCTGACCCCCGAGGGACAGGGGCCCTACAATGAGCAGTTCTTC.

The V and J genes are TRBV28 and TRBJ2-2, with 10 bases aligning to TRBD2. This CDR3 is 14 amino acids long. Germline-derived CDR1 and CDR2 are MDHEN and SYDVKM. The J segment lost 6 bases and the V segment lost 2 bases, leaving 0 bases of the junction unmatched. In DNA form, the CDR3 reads TGTGCCAGCAGTTTACTAGCGGGAGCCGGGGAGCTGTTTTTT. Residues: CASSLLAGAGELFF. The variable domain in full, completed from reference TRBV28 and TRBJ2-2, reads DVKVTQSSRYLVKRTGEKVFLECVQDMDHENMFWYRQDPGLGLRLIYFSYDVKMKEKGDIPEGYSVSREKKERFSLILESASTNQTSMYLCASSLLAGAGELFFGEGSRLTVL.

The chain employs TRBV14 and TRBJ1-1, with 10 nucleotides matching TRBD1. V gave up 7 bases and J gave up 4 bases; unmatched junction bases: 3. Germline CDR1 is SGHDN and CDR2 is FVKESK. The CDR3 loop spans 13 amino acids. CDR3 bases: TGTGCCAGCATGCGGGACAGGGGCACTGAAGCTTTCTTT. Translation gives CASMRDRGTEAFF. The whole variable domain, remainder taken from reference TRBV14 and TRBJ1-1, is EAGVTQFPSHSVIEKGQTVTLRCDPISGHDNLYWYRRVMGKEIKFLLHFVKESKQDESGMPNNRFLAERTGGTYSTLKVQPAELEDSGVYFCASMRDRGTEAFFGQGTRLTVV.

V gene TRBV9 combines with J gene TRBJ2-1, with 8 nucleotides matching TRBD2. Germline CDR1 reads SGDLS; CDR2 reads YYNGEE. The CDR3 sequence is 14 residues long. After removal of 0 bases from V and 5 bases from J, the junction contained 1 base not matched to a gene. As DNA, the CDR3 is TGTGCCAGCAGCGTAGCGGGGGGGGACAATGAGCAGTTCTTC. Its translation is CASSVAGGDNEQFF. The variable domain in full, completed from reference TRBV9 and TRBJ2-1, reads DSGVTQTPKHLITATGQRVTLRCSPRSGDLSVYWYQQSLDQGLQFLIQYYNGEERAKGNILERFSAQQFPDLHSELNLSSLELGDSALYFCASSVAGGDNEQFFGPGTRLTVL.

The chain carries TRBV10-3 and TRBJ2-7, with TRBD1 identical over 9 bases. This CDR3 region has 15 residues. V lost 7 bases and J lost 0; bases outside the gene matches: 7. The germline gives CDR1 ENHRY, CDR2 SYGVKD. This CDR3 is CAITPGQGGSYEQYF. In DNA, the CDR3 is TGTGCCATCACTCCGGGACAGGGAGGCTCCTACGAGCAGTACTTC.

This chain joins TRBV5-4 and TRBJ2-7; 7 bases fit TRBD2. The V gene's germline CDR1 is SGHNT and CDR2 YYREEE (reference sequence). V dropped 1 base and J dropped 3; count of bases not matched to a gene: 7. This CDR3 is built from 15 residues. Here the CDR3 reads CASSLMASGNYEQYF. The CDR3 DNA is TGTGCCAGCAGCTTGATGGCTAGCGGAAACTACGAGCAGTACTTC.

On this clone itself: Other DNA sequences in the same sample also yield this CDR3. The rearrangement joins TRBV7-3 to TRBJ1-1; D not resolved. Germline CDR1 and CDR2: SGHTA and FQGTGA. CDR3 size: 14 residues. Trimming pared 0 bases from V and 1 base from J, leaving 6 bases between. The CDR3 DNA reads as TGTGCCAGCAGCTTAACTGGCGGGAACACTGAAGCTTTCTTT. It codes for CASSLTGGNTEAFF.

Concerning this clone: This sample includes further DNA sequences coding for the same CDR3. The CDR3 DNA reads TGTGCCAGCAGCTTCGACAGGGGCTCCTACGAGCAGTACTTC. Encoded protein: CASSFDRGSYEQYF. The chain recombines TRBV7-9 with TRBJ2-7; TRBD1 matches 8 bases. This CDR3 is built from 14 residues. The V segment lost 3 bases and the J segment 0 bases; nucleotides outside the gene matches: 1. CDR1 SEHNR and CDR2 FQNEAQ come from the germline V gene (reference sequence).

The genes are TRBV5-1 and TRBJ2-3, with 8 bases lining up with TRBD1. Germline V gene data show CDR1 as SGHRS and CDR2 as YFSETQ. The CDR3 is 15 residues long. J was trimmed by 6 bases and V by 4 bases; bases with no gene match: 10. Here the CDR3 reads CASSGRQGNTDTQYF. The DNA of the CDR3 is TGCGCCAGCAGCGGTCGACAGGGGAATACGGATACGCAGTATTTT.

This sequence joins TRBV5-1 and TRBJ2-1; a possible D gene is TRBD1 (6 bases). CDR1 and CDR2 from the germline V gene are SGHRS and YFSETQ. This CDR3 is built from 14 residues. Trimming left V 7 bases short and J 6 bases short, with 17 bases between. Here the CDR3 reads CASGDWGQVNEQFF. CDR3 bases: TGCGCCAGCGGGGATTGGGGGCAAGTCAATGAGCAGTTCTTC.

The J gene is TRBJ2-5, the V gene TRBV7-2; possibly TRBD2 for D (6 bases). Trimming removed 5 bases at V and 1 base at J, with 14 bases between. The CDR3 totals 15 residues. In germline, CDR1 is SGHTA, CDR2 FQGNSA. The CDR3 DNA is TGTGCCAGCAGCCTGCGGGGCCCAACCCAAGAGACCCAGTACTTC. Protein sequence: CASSLRGPTQETQYF. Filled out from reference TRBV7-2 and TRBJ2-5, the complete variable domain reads GAGVSQSPSNKVTEKGKDVELRCDPISGHTALYWYRQSLGQGLEFLIYFQGNSAPDKSGLPSDRFSAERTGGSVSTLTIQRTQQEDSAVYLCASSLRGPTQETQYFGPGTRLLVL.

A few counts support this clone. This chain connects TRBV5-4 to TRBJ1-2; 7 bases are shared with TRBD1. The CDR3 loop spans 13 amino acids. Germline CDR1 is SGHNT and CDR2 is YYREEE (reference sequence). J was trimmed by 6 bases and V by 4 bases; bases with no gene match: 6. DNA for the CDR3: TGTGCCAGCAGCCCCAGGGGGAATGATGGCTACACCTTC. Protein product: CASSPRGNDGYTF.

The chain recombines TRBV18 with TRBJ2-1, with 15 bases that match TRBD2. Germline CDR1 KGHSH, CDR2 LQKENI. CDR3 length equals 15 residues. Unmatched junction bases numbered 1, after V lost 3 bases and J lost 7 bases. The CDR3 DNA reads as TGTGCCAGCTCACCGGGGACTAGCGGGAGGAATGAGCAGTTCTTC. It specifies CASSPGTSGRNEQFF.

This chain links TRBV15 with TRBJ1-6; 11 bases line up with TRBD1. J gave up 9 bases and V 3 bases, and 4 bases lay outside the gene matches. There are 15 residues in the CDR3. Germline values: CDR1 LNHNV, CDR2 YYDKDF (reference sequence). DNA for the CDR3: TGTGCCACCAGCAGTGGGGACAGGGGGTTTTCACCCCTCCACTTT. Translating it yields CATSSGDRGFSPLHF.